Listed below are T cell receptor beta chains from one sample, sequenced in a study of Graves' ophthalmopathy and Graves' hyperthyroidism. TCRdb redid the calling of the multiplex PCR reads with MiXCR, one entry per CDR3 protein. Among over 500,000 distinct CDR3 sequences listed, about 20% were seen once. What was sequenced was peripheral blood. The receptors stem from a woman between 18 and 29 years old with stable Graves' hyperthyroidism. Some clones in this sample may be carry-over from other donors' samples. The CDR3 runs from the conserved cysteine through the conserved F or W. A D gene is named only where the DNA matches it firmly. Clone sizes are given selectively: once, few, many, or a class where the clone is expanded.

J,D,size,V,DNA,CDR3
TRBJ2-2,.,many,TRBV7-8,TGTGCCAGCAGCGCCCGACTACTAGCCTCGAACACCGGGGAGCTGTTTTTT,CASSARLLASNTGELFF
TRBJ1-5,.,.,TRBV20-1,TGCAGTGCTACCCCGTGGAATCAGCCCCAGCATTTT,CSATPWNQPQHF
TRBJ2-5,.,.,TRBV30,TGTGCCTGGAGTGTAAGGGAGGCCCAGTACTTC,CAWSVREAQYF
TRBJ2-2,.,few,TRBV6-1,TGTGCCAGCAGTGACCAAAGGGACACCGGGGAGCTGTTTTTT,CASSDQRDTGELFF
TRBJ2-2,TRBD1,few,TRBV6-1,TGTGCCAGCAGTGATCGGACAGGGAAGAACGGGGAGCTGTTTTTT,CASSDRTGKNGELFF
TRBJ2-7,.,many,TRBV2,TGTGCCAGCAGTGCTACCGGGACAAACCTCGAGCAGTACTTC,CASSATGTNLEQYF
TRBJ1-5,.,many,TRBV6-5,TGTGCCAGCCGGCACAATTCTAATCAGCCCCAGCATTTT,CASRHNSNQPQHF
TRBJ2-6,TRBD2,.,TRBV6-2/TRBV6-3,TGTGCCAGCAGTTACTCGTTCGGCCTAGCGGGGGTCTCTGGGGCCAACGTCCTGACTTTC,CASSYSFGLAGVSGANVLTF
TRBJ1-3,.,many,TRBV9,TGTGCCAGCAGCGCCTCAGGCGGAAACACCATATATTTT,CASSASGGNTIYF
TRBJ2-2,TRBD2,.,TRBV6-1,TGTGCCAGCAGTGCTAGCGGGGGTTCCTCCGGGGAGCTGTTTTTT,CASSASGGSSGELFF
TRBJ2-7,.,many,TRBV9,TGTGCCAGCAGCCCCGACAATCCCTACGAGCAGTACTTC,CASSPDNPYEQYF
TRBJ1-6,.,few,TRBV5-5,TGTGCCAGCAGCTGGGGGGCTTCACCCCTCCACTTT,CASSWGASPLHF
TRBJ2-5,.,many,TRBV18,TGTGCCAGCAGCCCCCAAGAGACCCAGTACTTC,CASSPQETQYF
TRBJ2-4,TRBD2,few,TRBV25-1,TGTGCCAGCAATGTATTTAGCGGGAGTTATCTAGCCAAAAACATTAAGTACTTC,CASNVFSGSYLAKNIKYF
TRBJ2-5,.,.,TRBV12-3/TRBV12-4,TGTGCCAGCACCTCCGGGGGGCGGGAGACCCAGTACTTC,CASTSGGRETQYF
TRBJ2-7,.,many,TRBV6-5,TGTGCCAGCAGTTACTCGTTCGGTCAGAACTACGAGCAGTACTTC,CASSYSFGQNYEQYF
TRBJ1-1,TRBD1,few,TRBV7-9,TGTGCCAGCAGCCGACAGGGAAGGGACACTGAAGCTTTCTTT,CASSRQGRDTEAFF
TRBJ2-5,TRBD2,many,TRBV5-5,TGTGCCAGCAGCTTGGAAGGCGGTAGCGGGAGGCGGGTCGTGACCCAGTACTTC,CASSLEGGSGRRVVTQYF
TRBJ1-1,.,.,TRBV11-2,TGTGCCAGCAGCTTAGTTCTGGGGTCGACTGAAGCTTTCTTT,CASSLVLGSTEAFF
TRBJ1-3,.,few,TRBV6-1,TGTGCCAGCAGTGACAAGACAGGAAACACCATATATTTT,CASSDKTGNTIYF
TRBJ2-7,.,.,TRBV12-3/TRBV12-4,TGTGCCAGCAGTTTAAGTCAGTTCCCCCACGAGCAGTACTTC,CASSLSQFPHEQYF
TRBJ1-3,.,many,TRBV28,TGTGCCAGCAGCCAGGGTCGGAACACCATATATTTT,CASSQGRNTIYF